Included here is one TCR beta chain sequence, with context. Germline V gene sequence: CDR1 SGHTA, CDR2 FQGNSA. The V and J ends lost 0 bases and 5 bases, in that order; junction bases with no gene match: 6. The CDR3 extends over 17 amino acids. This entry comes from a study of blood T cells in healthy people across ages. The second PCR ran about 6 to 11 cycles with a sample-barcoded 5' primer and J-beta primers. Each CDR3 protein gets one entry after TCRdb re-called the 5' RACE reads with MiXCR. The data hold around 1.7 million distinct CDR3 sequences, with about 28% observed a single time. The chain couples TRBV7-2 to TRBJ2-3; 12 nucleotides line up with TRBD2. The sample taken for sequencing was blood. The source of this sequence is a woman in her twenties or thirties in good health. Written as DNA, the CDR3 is TGTGCCAGCAGCTTAGCTTCTAGCGGGGGGGCAGTAGATACGCAGTATTTT. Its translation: CASSLASSGGAVDTQYF. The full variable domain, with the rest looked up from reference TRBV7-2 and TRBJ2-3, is GAGVSQSPSNKVTEKGKDVELRCDPISGHTALYWYRQSLGQGLEFLIYFQGNSAPDKSGLPSDRFSAERTGGSVSTLTIQRTQQEDSAVYLCASSLASSGGAVDTQYFGPGTRLTVL.